This entry lists 28 T cell receptor beta chains sequenced from one sample in a study of cytomegalovirus exposure and HLA in healthy donors. This table comes from immunoSEQ multiplex PCR, and its TCRdb copy is limited to in-frame clones, with some not included. The top ten clones hold about 20% of a sample with 150,000 to 180,000 clones, around 88% of them seen once. The sequencing input was PBMCs. The receptors shown here come from a man younger than 35 in good health and CMV-seropositive.

The chain has TRBV10-3 and TRBJ1-1; 8 nucleotides align to TRBD1. The ends lost 4 bases at V and 3 bases at J; junction bases unmatched: 4. The CDR3 is made up of 14 amino acids. Germline CDR1 is ENHRY and CDR2 is SYGVKD. CDR3 sequence reads: CAISGTGRDTEAFF. The CDR3 DNA follows: TGTGCCATCAGTGGGACAGGGAGGGACACTGAAGCTTTCTTT.

The chain joins TRBV7-9 to TRBJ2-1, with 12 nucleotides matching TRBD2. CDR3 length: 16 residues. Per the germline V gene, CDR1 is SEHNR and CDR2 is FQNEAQ (reference sequence). V was pared by 0 bases and J by 4 bases, with 1 base of the junction left unmatched. The DNA for the CDR3 is TGTGCCAGCAGCTTAGCACTAGCGGGGGGTTACAATGAGCAGTTCTTC. It translates to CASSLALAGGYNEQFF.

V and J are TRBV27 and TRBJ2-7; 10 nucleotides match TRBD2. CDR1 is MNHEY, CDR2 SMNVEV, per germline (reference sequence). CDR3 length: 15 amino acids. The V and J ends lost 4 bases and 5 bases, in that order; junction bases with no gene match: 8. The CDR3 is CASSYTSGKIHEQYF. CDR3 coding DNA: TGTGCCAGCAGTTACACTAGCGGGAAAATCCACGAGCAGTACTTC.

The chain uses TRBV21-1 and TRBJ1-6. TRBV21-1 is flagged as a pseudogene. The CDR3 sequence is 16 residues long. In nucleotides, the CDR3 is TGTGCCAGCAGCCGAAACGGGAGCTCCTATAATTCACCCCTCCACTTT. Translating it yields CASSRNGSSYNSPLHF.

J is TRBJ1-1 and V is TRBV6-5, with a possible D match to TRBD1 (6 bases). V lost 7 bases to trimming and J lost 6 bases, with 12 bases between them. From germline, CDR1 is MNHEY and CDR2 SVGAGI. This CDR3 has 12 residues. CDR3 residues: CASKTGSAEAFF. The CDR3 nucleotides read TGTGCCAGCAAGACAGGTTCGGCTGAAGCTTTCTTT.

This rearrangement joins TRBV29-1 to TRBJ1-1; D remains ambiguous. Trimming removed 7 bases at V and 1 base at J, with 7 bases between. The CDR3 is 11 amino acids. CDR1 is SQVTM, CDR2 ANQGSEA, per germline. CDR3 loop: CSAQWNTEAFF. The CDR3 nucleotides are TGCAGCGCACAGTGGAACACTGAAGCTTTCTTT.

J is TRBJ2-1 and V is TRBV9; possible D gene TRBD2, 6 bases. Deletions cut 0 bases from V and 10 bases from J, with 14 bases between. The germline CDR1 and CDR2 sequences are SGDLS and YYNGEE. The length of the CDR3 is 14 residues. CDR3: CASSVALAIGEQFF. The DNA for the CDR3 is TGTGCCAGCAGCGTAGCTCTAGCGATTGGAGAGCAGTTCTTC.

The chain has TRBV6-1 and TRBJ2-2; TRBD1 matches at 7 bases. The CDR3 is 13 amino acids. V lost 8 bases, J lost 5 bases, and 5 bases stayed unmatched. Germline assignment: CDR1 MNHNS and CDR2 SASEGT. The CDR3 reads CASQQGWTGELFF. The CDR3 DNA reads TGTGCCAGCCAACAGGGGTGGACCGGGGAGCTGTTTTTT.

This chain joins TRBV27 and TRBJ2-7; no firm D call. Trimming removed 5 bases from V and 1 base from J, with 12 bases in between. CDR3 length equals 14 residues. Germline CDR1 is MNHEY and CDR2 is SMNVEV (reference sequence). The CDR3 DNA reads TGTGCCAGCAGTCAGACTTGGTGGTCCTACGAGCAGTACTTC. This codes for CASSQTWWSYEQYF.

The sample holds a few counts of this clone. V usage is TRBV25-1 and J usage is TRBJ2-7; the match to TRBD1 covers 11 bases. Germline V gives CDR1 MGHDK, CDR2 SYGVNS. Unmatched junction bases numbered 10, after V lost 3 bases and J lost 6 bases. The CDR3 is 16 residues long. This CDR3 reads CASSEGQGVLLGEQYF. CDR3 sequence (DNA): TGTGCCAGCAGTGAGGGACAGGGGGTCCTTCTTGGCGAGCAGTACTTC.

This clone was picked up one time. The chain carries TRBV18 and TRBJ2-1; D not certain. V was cut by 6 bases and J by 2 bases, with 14 bases left in between. Looked up from germline, CDR1 is KGHSH and CDR2 is LQKENI. This CDR3 region has 15 residues. The CDR3 here is CASSPLVGTYNEQFF. DNA for the CDR3: TGTGCCAGCTCGCCCTTGGTGGGCACCTACAATGAGCAGTTCTTC.

This clone is a singleton in its sample. The rearrangement joins TRBV11-2 to TRBJ2-2; 9 bases line up with TRBD1. The CDR3 is 16 amino acids. The germline CDR1 and CDR2 sequences are SGHAT and FQNNGV. V was clipped by 7 bases and J by 6 bases; unmatched bases: 12. The CDR3 DNA follows: TGTGCCAGCAAGAGTCACAGGGGGCTAAGTGCCGGGGAGCTGTTTTTT. Translating it yields CASKSHRGLSAGELFF. The full variable domain, rest sourced from reference TRBV11-2 and TRBJ2-2, is EAGVAQSPRYKIIEKRQSVAFWCNPISGHATLYWYQQILGQGPKLLIQFQNNGVVDDSQLPKDRFSAERLKGVDSTLKIQPAKLEDSAVYLCASKSHRGLSAGELFFGEGSRLTVL.

The rearrangement uses TRBV30 and TRBJ2-3; 13 positions match TRBD2. CDR3 length: 16 amino acids. With V trimmed by 2 bases and J by 2 bases, 4 bases remained unmatched. The germline CDR1 and CDR2 sequences are GTSNPN and SVGIG (reference sequence). CDR3 nucleotide sequence: TGTGCCTGGAGTCCTGGGACTAGCGGGATCACAGATACGCAGTATTTT. Its translation is CAWSPGTSGITDTQYF.

The chain recombines TRBV7-2 with TRBJ2-5; D perhaps matches TRBD2 (5 bases). Germline loops: CDR1 SGHTA, CDR2 FQGNSA. Trimming removed 2 bases at V and 5 bases at J, with 12 bases between. CDR3 length equals 14 residues. The CDR3 DNA reads TGTGCCAGCAGCTTAAATTGGGCTAGCGAGACCCAGTACTTC. It specifies CASSLNWASETQYF.

This sequence joins TRBV7-2 and TRBJ1-1; TRBD1 aligns across 8 bases. V lost 5 bases and J lost 0; bases outside the gene matches: 5. Germline values: CDR1 SGHTA, CDR2 FQGNSA. The CDR3 runs 15 residues. The CDR3 protein is CASSPQGAMNTEAFF. The CDR3 DNA reads as TGTGCCAGCAGCCCTCAGGGGGCGATGAACACTGAAGCTTTCTTT. Full variable domain (remainder filled in from reference TRBV7-2 and TRBJ1-1): GAGVSQSPSNKVTEKGKDVELRCDPISGHTALYWYRQSLGQGLEFLIYFQGNSAPDKSGLPSDRFSAERTGGSVSTLTIQRTQQEDSAVYLCASSPQGAMNTEAFFGQGTRLTVV.

The chain recombines TRBV5-4 with TRBJ1-2; TRBD1 agrees at 7 bases. The trim removed 4 bases at V and 0 bases at J, leaving 6 bases unmatched. From germline, CDR1 is SGHNT and CDR2 YYREEE (reference sequence). The CDR3 contains 15 residues. This chain's CDR3 is CASSQNRGTNYGYTF. CDR3 nucleotide sequence: TGTGCCAGCAGCCAAAACAGGGGAACTAACTATGGCTACACCTTC.

This chain connects TRBV6-5 to TRBJ2-7; D unclear. The CDR3 extends over 14 amino acids. Per the germline V gene, CDR1 is MNHEY and CDR2 is SVGAGI. Trimming removed 0 bases at V and 1 base at J, with 7 bases between. The CDR3 here is CASSYSRTSYEQYF. For the CDR3, the DNA is TGTGCCAGCAGTTACTCGAGAACGTCCTACGAGCAGTACTTC.

The chain combines TRBV11-2 with TRBJ2-7, with D maybe TRBD2 (6 bases). This CDR3 has 14 amino acids. CDR1 SGHAT and CDR2 FQNNGV come from the germline V gene. Trimming shortened V by 10 bases and J by 1 base, and 17 bases separated the two germline ends. The CDR3 DNA reads as TGTGCCACCCAGGAGGGTTCGGCTTCCTACGAGCAGTACTTC. It translates to CATQEGSASYEQYF.

This chain joins TRBV11-2 and TRBJ2-1; 10 bases are a match to TRBD2. The CDR3 length is 17 residues. The V gene end was trimmed by 3 bases and the J gene end by 7 bases; junction bases not matched to a gene: 12. Germline V gives CDR1 SGHAT, CDR2 FQNNGV. The chain's CDR3 is CASSLTVGTSAGNEQFF. In nucleotides, the CDR3 is TGTGCCAGCAGCTTGACAGTCGGGACTAGCGCGGGTAATGAGCAGTTCTTC.

V usage is TRBV7-3 and J usage is TRBJ2-5, with a weak D call TRBD1 (5 bases). The CDR3 length is 13 residues. Germline V gene sequence: CDR1 SGHTA, CDR2 FQGTGA. Trimming took off 6 bases at V and 2 bases at J, with 10 bases between the two ends. Written as DNA, the CDR3 is TGTGCCAGCAGTCAACGACAGCAAGAGACCCAGTACTTC. Translation: CASSQRQQETQYF.

V usage is TRBV5-1 and J usage is TRBJ2-3; 10 positions match TRBD2. The CDR3 runs 16 residues. Germline CDR1 and CDR2: SGHRS and YFSETQ. V dropped 8 bases and J dropped 0; count of bases not matched to a gene: 9. CDR3 in DNA: TGCGCCAGTGAGCCGGGACTAGCGTCTAGCACAGATACGCAGTATTTT. Translated: CASEPGLASSTDTQYF. Full variable domain (outside the CDR3, taken from reference TRBV5-1 and TRBJ2-3): KAGVTQTPRYLIKTRGQQVTLSCSPISGHRSVSWYQQTPGQGLQFLFEYFSETQRNKGNFPGRFSGRQFSNSRSEMNVSTLELGDSALYLCASEPGLASSTDTQYFGPGTRLTVL.

The V and J genes are TRBV6-5 and TRBJ1-3; TRBD1 matches 11 bases. The trim removed 6 bases at V and 6 bases at J, leaving 4 bases unmatched. There are 14 residues in the CDR3. CDR1 is MNHEY and CDR2 is SVGAGI in the germline V gene. CDR3: CASSRDRGKNTIYF. Written as DNA, the CDR3 is TGTGCCAGCAGCCGGGACAGGGGGAAAAACACCATATATTTT.

V usage is TRBV11-2 and J usage is TRBJ1-1; 7 positions match TRBD1. The CDR3 totals 16 residues. Germline loops: CDR1 SGHAT, CDR2 FQNNGV. Trimming at V came to 1 base and at J to 1 base, leaving 6 bases not matched to a gene. The CDR3 loop reads CASSLGHRGGNTEAFF. DNA for the CDR3: TGTGCCAGCAGCTTAGGGCACAGGGGTGGGAACACTGAAGCTTTCTTT.

The chain recombines TRBV27 with TRBJ1-3; D gene unclear. This CDR3 is 15 amino acids long. V lost 6 bases, J lost 0 bases, and 12 bases lay in between. Germline CDR1 MNHEY, CDR2 SMNVEV (reference sequence). The CDR3 is CASSALKSSGNTIYF. CDR3 DNA: TGTGCCAGCAGCGCCCTAAAGAGCTCTGGAAACACCATATATTTT.

The chain is built from TRBV7-9 and TRBJ1-2; D is uncertain. Trimming cost V 0 bases and J 4 bases, with 12 bases left between them. CDR3 size: 15 residues. Looked up from germline, CDR1 is SEHNR and CDR2 is FQNEAQ (reference sequence). The CDR3 nucleotides read TGTGCCAGCAGCTTAGCGGCGAATAGCCCCTATGGCTACACCTTC. It encodes CASSLAANSPYGYTF. The full variable domain, rest sourced from reference TRBV7-9 and TRBJ1-2, is DTGVSQNPRHKITKRGQNVTFRCDPISEHNRLYWYRQTLGQGPEFLTYFQNEAQLEKSRLLSDRFSAERPKGSFSTLEIQRTEQGDSAMYLCASSLAANSPYGYTFGSGTRLTVV.

The V call is TRBV7-2, the J call TRBJ2-7, with D possibly being TRBD1 (6 bases). V was shortened by 4 bases and J by 0 bases, with 10 bases between the two germline ends. CDR1 is SGHTA and CDR2 is FQGNSA in the germline V gene. This CDR3 has 14 amino acids. For the CDR3, the DNA is TGTGCCAGCAGCTCAGGACAGAGCTCCTACGAGCAGTACTTC. This encodes CASSSGQSSYEQYF.

The V and J genes are TRBV5-6 and TRBJ1-1; possible D gene TRBD1, 5 bases. The CDR3 has 15 residues. V was trimmed by 0 bases and J by 1 base, leaving 10 bases between them. Germline V gene data show CDR1 as SGHDT and CDR2 as YYEEEE. Here the CDR3 DNA reads TGTGCCAGCAGCTTGGACGCCAGGGCGAACACTGAAGCTTTCTTT. It translates to CASSLDARANTEAFF. Filled out from reference TRBV5-6 and TRBJ1-1, the complete variable domain reads DAGVTQSPTHLIKTRGQQVTLRCSPKSGHDTVSWYQQALGQGPQFIFQYYEEEERQRGNFPDRFSGHQFPNYSSELNVNALLLGDSALYLCASSLDARANTEAFFGQGTRLTVV.

The rearrangement links TRBV7-2 to TRBJ2-2; TRBD2 matches at 8 bases. The junction had 18 bases not matched to a gene; V was cut back by 5 bases and J by 4 bases. This CDR3 comprises 19 residues. Germline CDR1 reads SGHTA; CDR2 reads FQGNSA. This CDR3 is CASSPTSGSGYGSTGELFF. CDR3 DNA sequence: TGTGCCAGCAGCCCTACTAGCGGCTCTGGTTACGGGAGCACCGGGGAGCTGTTTTTT. The full variable domain, completed using reference TRBV7-2 and TRBJ2-2, is GAGVSQSPSNKVTEKGKDVELRCDPISGHTALYWYRQSLGQGLEFLIYFQGNSAPDKSGLPSDRFSAERTGGSVSTLTIQRTQQEDSAVYLCASSPTSGSGYGSTGELFFGEGSRLTVL.